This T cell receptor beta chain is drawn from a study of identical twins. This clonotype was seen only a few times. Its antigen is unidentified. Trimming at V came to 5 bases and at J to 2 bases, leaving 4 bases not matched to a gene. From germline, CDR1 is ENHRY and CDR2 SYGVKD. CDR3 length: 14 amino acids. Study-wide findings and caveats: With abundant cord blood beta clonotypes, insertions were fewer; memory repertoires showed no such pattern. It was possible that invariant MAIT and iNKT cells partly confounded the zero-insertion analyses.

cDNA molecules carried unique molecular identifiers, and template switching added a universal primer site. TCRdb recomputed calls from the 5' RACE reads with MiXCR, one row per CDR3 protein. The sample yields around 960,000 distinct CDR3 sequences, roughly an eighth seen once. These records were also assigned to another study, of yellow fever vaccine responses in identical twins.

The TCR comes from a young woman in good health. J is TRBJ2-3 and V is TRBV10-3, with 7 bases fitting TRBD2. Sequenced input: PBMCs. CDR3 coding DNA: TGTGCCATCAGTCCCGGGACTACCACAGATACGCAGTATTTT. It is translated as CAISPGTTTDTQYF.